This TCR beta chain was found in a study of T cells in Graves' hyperthyroidism and ophthalmopathy. The study's findings and limits: With a median lead of roughly 6.8 months before onset, the model predicted ophthalmopathy. Blood also showed most of the thyroid clonotypes that were expanded above 0.001. A model built on 13 V-J features separated ophthalmopathy from stable hyperthyroidism.

This clonotype was counted many times. The antigen remains undetermined. Template material for amplifying TCR beta CDR3 regions consisted of RNA transcripts. The HTBI primer set drove a first-round RT-PCR of the TCR CDR3. TCRdb passed the multiplex PCR reads through MiXCR, listing each CDR3 protein once. The sample holds roughly 720,000 distinct CDR3 sequences, roughly 17% seen once. The CDR3 spans 15 residues. In germline, CDR1 is MNHEY, CDR2 SVGEGT. Germline trimming cut 3 bases from V and 4 bases from J; bases unmatched to any gene: 5. It was 8 to 10 ml of fresh peripheral blood that supplied the PBMCs.

The TCR comes from a man aged 50 or older with Graves' hyperthyroidism. This chain links TRBV6-2 or TRBV6-3 with TRBJ2-1; 8 nucleotides align to TRBD1. Sequencing was performed on blood. The CDR3 coding sequence is TGTGCCAGCAGTTATGACAGGGGCTCATACAATGAGCAGTTCTTC. This translates into CASSYDRGSYNEQFF.